This passage covers 21 T cell receptor beta chains from one sample sequenced in a study of somatic mutations in cytotoxic T cells in rheumatoid arthritis (dated 2017 in TCRdb). Receptor libraries were prepared by the immunoSEQ multiplex PCR assay. Entries here come from immuneACCESS through TCRdb and include only in-frame sequences with V and J called. Some clones fail to appear in such tables; in the studies checked, an unresolved V gene covers under half of the shortfall, and the cause of the remainder is unknown. The table for this sample lists 15,000 to 20,000 clones; about 83% of them were counted only once. Approximately 9.9% of the sample lies in the top ten. Input material: CD8+ T cells sorted from blood. These receptors came from a man between 18 and 29 years old with rheumatoid arthritis.

This chain links TRBV6-4 with TRBJ1-2; D is perhaps TRBD1 (5 bases). The germline gives CDR1 MRHNA, CDR2 SNTAGT. Trimming took 0 bases from V and 4 from J, leaving 15 bases between them. This CDR3 is 16 amino acids long. The CDR3, as DNA: TGTGCCAGCAGTGACTCGAACGGGGGAAAGGCCTATGGCTACACCTTC. Its protein product is CASSDSNGGKAYGYTF.

The chain employs TRBV30 and TRBJ1-3, with D uncertain. Trimming took 5 bases from V and 0 from J, leaving 14 bases between them. Germline CDR1 and CDR2: GTSNPN and SVGIG (reference sequence). The CDR3 covers 15 residues. The CDR3 coding sequence is TGTGCCTGGGTCTACAGTAACCTCTCTGGAAACACCATATATTTT. Translated: CAWVYSNLSGNTIYF.

Here the CDR3 DNA reads TGTGCCAGCAGCTTAGATTTGTTGGGCGGGAACACTGAAGCTTTCTTT. Protein sequence: CASSLDLLGGNTEAFF. The J gene is TRBJ1-1, the V gene TRBV7-9; D gene uncertain. With 1 base removed from V and 1 base from J, the gap between germline ends came to 13 bases. Germline V lookup: CDR1 SEHNR, CDR2 FQNEAQ (reference sequence). The CDR3 runs 16 residues.

This rearrangement joins TRBV7-9 to TRBJ2-2; TRBD2 might be the D (5 bases). The CDR3 contains 16 residues. V gave up 2 bases and J gave up 6 bases, with 16 bases separating them. Germline-derived CDR1 and CDR2 are SEHNR and FQNEAQ (reference sequence). CDR3 DNA sequence: TGTGCCAGCAGCTTACTTCGCGTGTCCGGGGCCGGGGAGCTGTTTTTT. Protein: CASSLLRVSGAGELFF.

This chain connects TRBV7-9 to TRBJ2-5, with TRBD2 as a possible D gene (6 bases). The CDR3 is 16 amino acids. Germline V gene sequence: CDR1 SEHNR, CDR2 FQNEAQ (reference sequence). The V gene lost 6 bases and the J gene lost 4 bases, with 21 bases spanning the gap. The CDR3 sequence: CASSNLAAYFRETQYF. The CDR3 DNA sequence: TGTGCCAGCAGTAATTTAGCGGCCTATTTTCGAGAGACCCAGTACTTC.

This rearrangement joins TRBV28 to TRBJ1-1; unclear D gene. V lost 7 bases and J lost 2, with 20 bases in between. This CDR3 comprises 16 residues. The V gene's germline CDR1 is MDHEN and CDR2 SYDVKM. The CDR3 here is CASTLTGSSDNTEAFF. The CDR3 DNA follows: TGTGCCAGCACTCTTACGGGTAGTTCGGATAACACTGAAGCTTTCTTT.

The V call is TRBV10-3, the J call TRBJ2-5; 10 nucleotides match TRBD2. Looked up from germline, CDR1 is ENHRY and CDR2 is SYGVKD. The CDR3 has 15 residues. The V gene end was trimmed by 9 bases and the J gene end by 1 base; junction bases not matched to a gene: 8. CDR3 nucleotides: TGTGCCATTGTCTGGGTAGCGGGGGGCCAAGAGACCCAGTACTTC. This sequence encodes CAIVWVAGGQETQYF.

This sequence joins TRBV4-1 and TRBJ2-2, with a weak D call TRBD1 (6 bases). Germline V gives CDR1 MGHRA, CDR2 YSYEKL. Trimming removed 1 base at V and 2 bases at J, with 14 bases between. The CDR3 is 17 residues long. This chain's CDR3 is CASSQGQGQLNTGELFF. CDR3 coding DNA: TGCGCCAGCAGCCAAGGTCAAGGACAGCTCAACACCGGGGAGCTGTTTTTT.

CDR3 sequence reads: CASSQLAGDREQYF. CDR3 coding DNA: TGTGCCAGCAGCCAACTAGCGGGGGATCGGGAGCAGTACTTC. The chain is built from TRBV4-2 and TRBJ2-5, with 10 bases matching TRBD2. The V and J ends lost 2 bases and 11 bases, in that order; junction bases with no gene match: 8. This CDR3 region has 14 residues. Per germline, CDR1 LGHNA and CDR2 YNFKEQ.

This clone was counted a few times. V usage is TRBV4-2 and J usage is TRBJ2-7; 11 positions match TRBD2. V lost 0 bases and J lost 3; bases outside the gene matches: 1. The germline V gene encodes CDR1 LGHNA and CDR2 YNFKEQ. This CDR3 has 15 residues. CDR3 residues: CASSQDLAGGYEQYF. Written as DNA, the CDR3 is TGTGCCAGCAGCCAAGATCTAGCGGGGGGCTACGAGCAGTACTTC.

This chain connects TRBV9 to TRBJ2-1, with D maybe TRBD1 (5 bases). Germline CDR1 is SGDLS and CDR2 is YYNGEE. This CDR3 has 16 residues. V shed 0 bases and J shed 2 bases, with 12 bases lying between them. Here the CDR3 DNA reads TGTGCCAGCAGCGTAGAACAGGTTCCAACCTACAATGAGCAGTTCTTC. Encoded protein: CASSVEQVPTYNEQFF.

This clone was picked up one time. V is TRBV5-1 and J is TRBJ1-1; possible D gene TRBD1, 6 bases. Germline CDR1 SGHRS, CDR2 YFSETQ. This CDR3 contains 15 residues. Deletions cut 3 bases from V and 5 bases from J, with 17 bases between. The CDR3 nucleotides read TGCGCCAGCAGCTCTGCGGGACACCGGGAGACTGAAGCTTTCTTT. It encodes CASSSAGHRETEAFF.

This clone appeared once. The V and J genes are TRBV18 and TRBJ1-2; TRBD1 matches 12 bases. The CDR3 covers 15 residues. Per the germline V gene, CDR1 is KGHSH and CDR2 is LQKENI. V lost 3 bases, J lost 5 bases, and 4 bases stayed unmatched. The CDR3 DNA reads TGTGCCAGCTCACCTCCGGGACAGGGGGCTTATGGCTACACCTTC. Its translation is CASSPPGQGAYGYTF.

This clone was observed a single time. The chain couples TRBV7-3 to TRBJ2-3; 9 bases are shared with TRBD1. Germline trimming cut 5 bases from V and 1 base from J; bases unmatched to any gene: 4. This CDR3 comprises 15 residues. The germline V gene encodes CDR1 SGHTA and CDR2 FQGTGA. The CDR3 sequence is CASSTRDRGTDTQYF. The CDR3 DNA reads TGTGCCAGCAGCACCCGGGACAGGGGCACAGATACGCAGTATTTT.

The count of this clone is one. CDR3 sequence reads: CASSHTGDTGELFF. The CDR3 DNA follows: TGTGCCAGCAGTCATACAGGGGACACCGGGGAGCTGTTTTTT. The genes are TRBV6-5 and TRBJ2-2; 7 bases agree with TRBD1. V lost 5 bases to trimming and J lost 3 bases; unmatched junction nucleotides: 3. CDR1 and CDR2 (germline): MNHEY, SVGAGI. The CDR3 spans 14 residues.

The V gene is TRBV30, the J gene TRBJ1-2; D is uncertain. The V gene lost 0 bases and the J gene lost 8 bases, with 13 bases spanning the gap. Germline V gene data show CDR1 as GTSNPN and CDR2 as SVGIG (reference sequence). The CDR3 extends over 13 amino acids. CDR3 in amino acids: CAWSVLGGRGYTF. DNA of the CDR3: TGTGCCTGGAGTGTACTGGGAGGAAGAGGCTACACCTTC. Using reference TRBV30 and TRBJ1-2 for the parts outside the CDR3, the full variable domain is SQTIHQWPATLVQPVGSPLSLECTVEGTSNPNLYWYRQAAGRGLQLLFYSVGIGQISSEVPQNLSASRPQDRQFILSSKKLLLSDSGFYLCAWSVLGGRGYTFGSGTRLTVV.

This sequence joins TRBV5-8 and TRBJ1-5; D unclear. V was shortened by 0 bases and J by 1 base, with 11 bases between the two germline ends. The CDR3 consists of 16 residues. Germline CDR1 reads SGHTS; CDR2 reads YDEGEE. The DNA for the CDR3 is TGTGCCAGCAGCTTGGAGGGTTGGCGGAGCAATCAGCCCCAGCATTTT. It translates to CASSLEGWRSNQPQHF.

The chain links TRBV7-9 to TRBJ2-7, with D maybe TRBD1 (6 bases). The germline V and J ends were trimmed by 4 bases and 2 bases, with 24 bases remaining between them. Germline CDR1 SEHNR, CDR2 FQNEAQ (reference sequence). This CDR3 has 18 residues. In DNA form, the CDR3 reads TGTGCCAGCAGCTCCGACCCTTTGATTTACAGGGATACCTACGAGCAGTACTTC. Protein product: CASSSDPLIYRDTYEQYF.

The chain uses TRBV12-5 and TRBJ2-5; possibly TRBD2 for D (6 bases). The V and J ends lost 1 base and 5 bases respectively, with 8 bases between them. The CDR3 covers 13 residues. Germline V gene data show CDR1 as LGHNT and CDR2 as FRNRAP. CDR3 sequence (DNA): TGTGCTAGTGGTTTGGGTCGGGGGGAGACCCAGTACTTC. This codes for CASGLGRGETQYF.

The rearrangement uses TRBV27 and TRBJ2-5; a possible D gene is TRBD1 (5 bases). Germline V gene sequence: CDR1 MNHEY, CDR2 SMNVEV (reference sequence). The CDR3 runs to 15 residues. The V end was cut by 10 bases, the J end by 0 bases, with 18 bases between. The CDR3 DNA follows: TGTGCCACCGCGGCAGGGCTGGCCCACCAAGAGACCCAGTACTTC. Translation gives CATAAGLAHQETQYF.

The chain is built from TRBV2 and TRBJ1-5; no clear D gene. The germline V gene has CDR1 SNHLY and CDR2 FYNNEI. The CDR3 sequence is 14 residues long. V lost 3 bases, J lost 0 bases, and 6 bases lay in between. CDR3 protein: CASSDSNSNQPQHF. The CDR3 nucleotides read TGTGCCAGCAGTGATTCCAATAGCAATCAGCCCCAGCATTTT.